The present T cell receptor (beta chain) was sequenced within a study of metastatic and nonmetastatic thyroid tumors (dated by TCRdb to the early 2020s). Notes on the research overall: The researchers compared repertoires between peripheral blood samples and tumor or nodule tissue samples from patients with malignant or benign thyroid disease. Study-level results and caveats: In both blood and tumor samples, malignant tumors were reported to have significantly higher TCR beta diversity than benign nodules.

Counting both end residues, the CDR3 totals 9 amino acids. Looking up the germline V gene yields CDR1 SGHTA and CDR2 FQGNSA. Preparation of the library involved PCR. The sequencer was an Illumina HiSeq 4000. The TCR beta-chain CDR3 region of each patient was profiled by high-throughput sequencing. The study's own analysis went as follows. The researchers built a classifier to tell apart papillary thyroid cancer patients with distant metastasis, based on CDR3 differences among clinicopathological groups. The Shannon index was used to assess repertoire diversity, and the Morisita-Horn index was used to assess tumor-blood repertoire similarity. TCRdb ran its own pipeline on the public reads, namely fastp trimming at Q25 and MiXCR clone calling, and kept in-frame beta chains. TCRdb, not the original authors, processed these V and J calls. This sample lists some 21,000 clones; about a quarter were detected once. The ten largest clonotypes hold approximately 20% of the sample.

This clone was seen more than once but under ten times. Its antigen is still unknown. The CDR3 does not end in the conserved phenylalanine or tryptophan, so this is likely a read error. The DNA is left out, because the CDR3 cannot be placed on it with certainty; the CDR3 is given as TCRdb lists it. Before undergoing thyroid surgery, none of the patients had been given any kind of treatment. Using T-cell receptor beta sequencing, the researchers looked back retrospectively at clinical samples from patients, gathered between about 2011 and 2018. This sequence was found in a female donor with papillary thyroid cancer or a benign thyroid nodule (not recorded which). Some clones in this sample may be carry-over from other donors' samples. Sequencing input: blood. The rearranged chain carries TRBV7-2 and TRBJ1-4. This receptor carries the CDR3 CASSGLPVG.